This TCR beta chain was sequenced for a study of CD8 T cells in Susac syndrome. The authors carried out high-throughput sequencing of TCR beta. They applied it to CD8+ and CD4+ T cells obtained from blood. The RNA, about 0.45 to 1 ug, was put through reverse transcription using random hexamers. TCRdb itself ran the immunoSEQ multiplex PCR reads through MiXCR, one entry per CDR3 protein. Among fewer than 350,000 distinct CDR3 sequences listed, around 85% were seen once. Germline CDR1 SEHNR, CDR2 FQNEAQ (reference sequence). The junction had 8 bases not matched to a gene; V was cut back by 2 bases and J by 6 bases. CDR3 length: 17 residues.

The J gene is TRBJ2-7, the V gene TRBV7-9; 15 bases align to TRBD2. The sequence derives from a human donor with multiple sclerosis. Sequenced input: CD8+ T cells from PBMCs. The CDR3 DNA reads TGTGCCAGCAGCTTAAAAGCCCCGGGACTAGCGGGAGGCGAGCAGTACTTC. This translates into CASSLKAPGLAGGEQYF.